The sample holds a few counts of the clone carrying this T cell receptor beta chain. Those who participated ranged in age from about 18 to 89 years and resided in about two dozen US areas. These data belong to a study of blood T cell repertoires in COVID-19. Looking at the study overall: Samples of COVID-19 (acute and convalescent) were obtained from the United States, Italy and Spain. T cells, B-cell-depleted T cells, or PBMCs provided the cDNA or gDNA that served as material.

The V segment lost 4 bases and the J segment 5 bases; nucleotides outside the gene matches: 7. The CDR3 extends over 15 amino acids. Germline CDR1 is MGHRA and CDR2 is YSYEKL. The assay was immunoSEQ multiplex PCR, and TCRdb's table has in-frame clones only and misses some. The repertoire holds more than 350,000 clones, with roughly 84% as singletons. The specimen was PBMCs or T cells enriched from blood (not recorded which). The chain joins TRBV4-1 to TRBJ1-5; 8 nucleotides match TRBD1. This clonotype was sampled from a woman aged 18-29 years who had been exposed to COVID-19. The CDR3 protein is CASSRDGQGDQPQHF. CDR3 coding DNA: TGCGCCAGCAGCCGAGATGGACAGGGTGATCAGCCCCAGCATTTT.